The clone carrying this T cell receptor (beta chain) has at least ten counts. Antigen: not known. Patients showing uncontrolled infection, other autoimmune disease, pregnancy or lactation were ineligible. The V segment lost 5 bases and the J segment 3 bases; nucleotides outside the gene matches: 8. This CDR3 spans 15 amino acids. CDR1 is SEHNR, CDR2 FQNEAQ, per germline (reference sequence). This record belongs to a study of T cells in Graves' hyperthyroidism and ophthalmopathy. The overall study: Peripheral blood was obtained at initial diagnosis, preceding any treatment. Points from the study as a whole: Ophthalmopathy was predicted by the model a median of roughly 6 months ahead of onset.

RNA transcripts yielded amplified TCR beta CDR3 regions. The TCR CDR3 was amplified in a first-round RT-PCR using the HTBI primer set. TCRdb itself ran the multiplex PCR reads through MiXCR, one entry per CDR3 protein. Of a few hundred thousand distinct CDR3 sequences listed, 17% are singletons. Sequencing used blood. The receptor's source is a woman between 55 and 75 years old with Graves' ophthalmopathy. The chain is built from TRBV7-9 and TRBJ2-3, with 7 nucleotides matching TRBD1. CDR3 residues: CASSPWDSLTDTQYF. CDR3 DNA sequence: TGTGCCAGCAGCCCCTGGGACAGTCTGACAGATACGCAGTATTTT. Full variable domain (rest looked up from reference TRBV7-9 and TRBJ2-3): DTGVSQNPRHKITKRGQNVTFRCDPISEHNRLYWYRQTLGQGPEFLTYFQNEAQLEKSRLLSDRFSAERPKGSFSTLEIQRTEQGDSAMYLCASSPWDSLTDTQYFGPGTRLTVL.